What follows are 32 T cell receptor beta chains derived from one specimen sequenced in a study of T cell responses to AZD1222 COVID-19 vaccine. Here immunoSEQ multiplex PCR was the method, and the copy in TCRdb shows in-frame clones only, minus some. Of about 100,000 clones in the sample, approximately 91% were seen once. Sequencing was performed on peripheral blood, taken on day 0 of AZD1222 vaccination. These receptor sequences come from an adult in good health.

The rearrangement joins TRBV23-1 to TRBJ2-4; TRBD2 matches at 10 bases. TRBV23-1 is recorded as an ORF, its role being uncertain. This CDR3 region has 17 residues. The ends lost 0 bases at V and 1 base at J; junction bases unmatched: 3. CDR3 sequence (DNA): TGCGCCAGCAGTCAATCGGCTAGCGGGAGTGCCAAAAACATTCAGTACTTC. Translating gives CASSQSASGSAKNIQYF.

The chain uses TRBV30 and TRBJ1-1, with 8 bases matching TRBD1. The V and J ends lost 0 bases and 7 bases, in that order; junction bases with no gene match: 13. There are 16 residues in the CDR3. CDR1 GTSNPN and CDR2 SVGIG come from the germline V gene (reference sequence). In DNA form, the CDR3 reads TGTGCCTGGAGTGTACCCCTGGGACAGGATAGATTTGAAGCTTTCTTT. Encoded protein: CAWSVPLGQDRFEAFF.

The J gene is TRBJ2-7, the V gene TRBV27; 8 bases align to TRBD2. The trim removed 2 bases at V and 0 bases at J, leaving 0 bases unmatched. Germline V gives CDR1 MNHEY, CDR2 SMNVEV (reference sequence). This CDR3 has 14 residues. The CDR3 here is CASSLLAGSYEQYF. The CDR3 nucleotides read TGTGCCAGCAGTTTACTAGCGGGCTCCTACGAGCAGTACTTC.

The chain recombines TRBV30 with TRBJ1-1, with a tentative D call TRBD1 (6 bases). The V end lost 8 bases, the J end lost 5 bases, and 18 bases lay between the germline ends. CDR3 length equals 13 residues. Germline CDR1 reads GTSNPN; CDR2 reads SVGIG (reference sequence). The CDR3 sequence: CAGDRRDLTEAFF. The DNA of the CDR3 is TGTGCCGGTGACAGGAGGGATTTAACTGAAGCTTTCTTT. The full variable domain, completed using reference TRBV30 and TRBJ1-1, is SQTIHQWPATLVQPVGSPLSLECTVEGTSNPNLYWYRQAAGRGLQLLFYSVGIGQISSEVPQNLSASRPQDRQFILSSKKLLLSDSGFYLCAGDRRDLTEAFFGQGTRLTVV.

The CDR3 here is CASSAGDEQYF. The CDR3 DNA is TGTGCCAGCAGCGCCGGGGACGAGCAGTACTTC. The chain has TRBV7-9 and TRBJ2-7; maybe TRBD2 (5 bases). This CDR3 has 11 amino acids. V was trimmed by 5 bases and J by 5 bases, leaving 7 bases between them. The germline gives CDR1 SEHNR, CDR2 FQNEAQ (reference sequence).

This clone was counted only a few times. CDR3 loop: CASSLVSRGTDTQYF. The CDR3 DNA reads as TGTGCCAGCAGTTTGGTAAGCAGAGGCACAGATACGCAGTATTTT. This sequence joins TRBV27 and TRBJ2-3; D gene ambiguous. Looked up from germline, CDR1 is MNHEY and CDR2 is SMNVEV (reference sequence). This CDR3 is 15 amino acids long. V gave up 3 bases and J gave up 1 base, with 11 bases separating them.

This clone was picked up one time. This chain connects TRBV5-1 to TRBJ2-5; D is tentatively TRBD1 or TRBD2 (6 bases each). V was pared by 0 bases and J by 5 bases, with 14 bases between. Germline V gene lookup returns CDR1 SGHRS and CDR2 YFSETQ. This CDR3 is built from 15 residues. CDR3 DNA: TGCGCCAGCAGCTTGGAAGGCAGGGGAGGTGAGACCCAGTACTTC. As protein: CASSLEGRGGETQYF.

The chain joins TRBV6-4 to TRBJ2-7; 7 bases align to TRBD2. The CDR3 runs 15 residues. J lost 3 bases, V lost 3 bases, and 8 bases had no gene match. Per the germline V gene, CDR1 is MRHNA and CDR2 is SNTAGT. CDR3 in amino acids: CASSERGGSGYEQYF. CDR3 DNA sequence: TGTGCCAGCAGTGAGAGGGGCGGGAGCGGCTACGAGCAGTACTTC.

The sample holds one count of this clone. The V call is TRBV14, the J call TRBJ2-3, with D possibly being TRBD2 (5 bases). V lost 5 bases to trimming and J lost 3 bases, with 12 bases between them. The CDR3 has 14 residues. Germline V CDR1 and CDR2: SGHDN, FVKESK. This CDR3 reads CASSEGVWTDTQYF. The CDR3 DNA is TGTGCCAGCAGCGAGGGAGTTTGGACAGATACGCAGTATTTT.

The chain joins TRBV29-1 to TRBJ2-7, with 9 bases matching TRBD1. In germline, CDR1 is SQVTM, CDR2 ANQGSEA. The CDR3 is 13 amino acids. The V segment lost 5 bases and the J segment 3 bases; nucleotides outside the gene matches: 5. As DNA, the CDR3 is TGCAGCGTTTCGGGACAGGGTTTCTACGAGCAGTACTTC. It encodes CSVSGQGFYEQYF.

A note on this clone: This same CDR3 is encoded by further DNA sequences in the sample. The rearrangement joins TRBV18 to TRBJ1-1, with TRBD1 identical over 8 bases. The V segment lost 6 bases and the J segment 4 bases; nucleotides outside the gene matches: 4. Germline V gene sequence: CDR1 KGHSH, CDR2 LQKENI. This CDR3 contains 13 residues. In DNA, the CDR3 is TGTGCCAGCTCCCCAACAGGGGGCACTGAAGCTTTCTTT. As protein: CASSPTGGTEAFF.

The rearrangement uses TRBV19 and TRBJ2-3; D is unresolved. The germline V gene encodes CDR1 LNHDA and CDR2 SQIVND (reference sequence). There are 14 residues in the CDR3. The germline V and J ends were trimmed by 5 bases and 1 base, with 10 bases remaining between them. The CDR3, as DNA: TGTGCCAGTAGTTTAGGCCGGGGCACAGATACGCAGTATTTT. It is translated as CASSLGRGTDTQYF.

CDR3 region: CATSASKVDTEAFF. The CDR3 DNA is TGTGCCACCAGTGCTTCCAAGGTTGACACTGAAGCTTTCTTT. The rearrangement joins TRBV24-1 to TRBJ1-1; D is unclear. The CDR3 has 14 residues. CDR1 KGHDR and CDR2 SFDVKD come from the germline V gene. Trimming took off 5 bases at V and 3 bases at J, with 12 bases between the two ends.

The chain uses TRBV27 and TRBJ1-2; TRBD1 matches 7 bases. In germline, CDR1 is MNHEY, CDR2 SMNVEV (reference sequence). Germline trimming cut 6 bases from V and 4 bases from J; bases unmatched to any gene: 5. The CDR3 length is 13 residues. The CDR3 region has the DNA TGTGCCAGCAGAAACAGGGGCCCCTATGGCTACACCTTC. This gives the protein CASRNRGPYGYTF.

This chain uses TRBV5-4 with TRBJ2-3, with unresolved D. The CDR3 is made up of 15 amino acids. Looked up from germline, CDR1 is SGHNT and CDR2 is YYREEE (reference sequence). The V end lost 0 bases, the J end lost 1 base, and 9 bases lay between the germline ends. The CDR3 nucleotides read TGTGCCAGCAGCTTGGCGGGCGCTGGCACAGATACGCAGTATTTT. Residues: CASSLAGAGTDTQYF.

The chain is built from TRBV9 and TRBJ1-1; D is ambiguous. CDR1 is SGDLS, CDR2 YYNGEE, per germline. The CDR3 covers 14 residues. V lost 0 bases and J lost 1, with 7 bases in between. CDR3 DNA: TGTGCCAGCAGCGTAGCCCTGCAGAACACTGAAGCTTTCTTT. Protein: CASSVALQNTEAFF.

This sequence joins TRBV9 and TRBJ2-1; the D gene could be TRBD1 or TRBD2 (5 bases each). Germline V gene sequence: CDR1 SGDLS, CDR2 YYNGEE. Deletions cut 7 bases from V and 9 bases from J, with 14 bases between. CDR3 length: 12 amino acids. The CDR3 spells CASAPHGGEQFF. The CDR3 nucleotides read TGTGCCAGCGCACCCCATGGGGGTGAGCAGTTCTTC.

The rearrangement links TRBV2 to TRBJ2-1, with D hard to call. The CDR3 length is 14 residues. Germline-derived CDR1 and CDR2 are SNHLY and FYNNEI. V gave up 3 bases and J gave up 2 bases, with 8 bases separating them. The CDR3 DNA follows: TGTGCCAGCAGTGACTTAAGACCCTACAATGAGCAGTTCTTC. It translates to CASSDLRPYNEQFF.

The chain carries TRBV7-9 and TRBJ2-5; D is undetermined. There are 14 residues in the CDR3. Looked up from germline, CDR1 is SEHNR and CDR2 is FQNEAQ (reference sequence). Trimming took off 5 bases at V and 5 bases at J, with 15 bases between the two ends. CDR3 nucleotide sequence: TGTGCCAGCAGCCCGCGAGCCGTAGGGGAGACCCAGTACTTC. The encoded protein is CASSPRAVGETQYF.

The genes are TRBV5-1 and TRBJ2-4; 10 bases align to TRBD1. The V gene end was trimmed by 3 bases and the J gene end by 3 bases; junction bases not matched to a gene: 3. The CDR3 has 15 amino acids. Germline V gives CDR1 SGHRS, CDR2 YFSETQ. The CDR3 coding sequence is TGCGCCAGCAGCTCCGGGACAGGGGACAAAAACATTCAGTACTTC. Translated, it gives CASSSGTGDKNIQYF.

The chain is built from TRBV6-8 and TRBJ1-3, with D possibly TRBD1 on 5 matching bases. The CDR3 extends over 15 amino acids. The ends were cut back, 0 bases at V and 4 bases at J, with 10 bases in the middle. Germline values: CDR1 MNHGY, CDR2 SAAAGT. The CDR3, as DNA: TGTGCCAGCAGTTACTCGGCGGGGCCCGGAAACACCATATATTTT. It translates to CASSYSAGPGNTIYF.

The chain combines TRBV29-1 with TRBJ2-1, with D perhaps matching TRBD2 (6 bases). CDR1 and CDR2 (germline): SQVTM, ANQGSEA. Trimming took 8 bases from V and 9 from J, leaving 20 bases between them. This CDR3 has 13 residues. CDR3 bases: TGCAGCTTGAGACGGACGCTGGAGGGTGAGCAGTTCTTC. It yields the protein CSLRRTLEGEQFF.

The J gene is TRBJ1-5, the V gene TRBV2; 9 nucleotides line up with TRBD1. V shed 1 base, J shed 5 bases, and the junction held 0 bases outside the gene matches. This CDR3 region has 14 residues. Per germline, CDR1 SNHLY and CDR2 FYNNEI. The chain's CDR3 is CASSEGTGDQPQHF. Written as DNA, the CDR3 is TGTGCCAGCAGTGAAGGGACAGGGGATCAGCCCCAGCATTTT.

The CDR3 coding sequence is TGTGCCAGCATTAAAGAGGGGGGCTTGAACACTGAAGCTTTCTTT. Residues: CASIKEGGLNTEAFF. The chain employs TRBV2 and TRBJ1-1, with D perhaps matching TRBD1 (6 bases). The V and J ends lost 7 bases and 0 bases respectively, with 15 bases between them. This CDR3 has 15 amino acids. Looked up from germline, CDR1 is SNHLY and CDR2 is FYNNEI.

The chain carries TRBV4-2 and TRBJ1-1; D gene uncertain. This CDR3 contains 15 residues. The germline V and J ends were trimmed by 0 bases and 1 base, with 9 bases remaining between them. Germline V lookup: CDR1 LGHNA, CDR2 YNFKEQ. The CDR3 region is CASSQDSTGNTEAFF. For the CDR3, the DNA is TGTGCCAGCAGCCAAGATTCAACGGGGAACACTGAAGCTTTCTTT.

This chain joins TRBV7-2 and TRBJ2-1; tentative D call: TRBD2 (6 bases). Trimming removed 2 bases at V and 4 bases at J, with 12 bases between. Germline CDR1 is SGHTA and CDR2 is FQGNSA. The CDR3 extends over 15 amino acids. The CDR3 nucleotides read TGTGCCAGCAGCTTAACACGGGAGTCGTACAATGAGCAGTTCTTC. This gives the protein CASSLTRESYNEQFF.

The chain joins TRBV29-1 to TRBJ2-5; D might be TRBD1 (7 bases). Germline CDR1 and CDR2: SQVTM and ANQGSEA. The CDR3 covers 14 residues. Trimming pared 6 bases from V and 1 base from J, leaving 15 bases between. The CDR3 here is CSVGGGTAQETQYF. The CDR3 nucleotides read TGCAGCGTCGGGGGCGGGACAGCCCAAGAGACCCAGTACTTC.

About this clone itself: One end of the junction does not line up with germline, which may come from a read error. The rearrangement joins TRBV7-7 to TRBJ2-1; TRBD2 matches 14 bases. The CDR3 has 14 residues. Looked up from germline, CDR1 is SSHAT and CDR2 is FNYEAQ (reference sequence). DNA for the CDR3: TGTGCTAGCAGCTTGGGACTAGCGGGAGATGAGCAGTTCTTC. Its protein product is CASSLGLAGDEQFF.

This sequence joins TRBV30 and TRBJ1-2; unclear D gene. V lost 2 bases to trimming and J lost 7 bases, with 14 bases between them. The CDR3 covers 13 residues. Per germline, CDR1 GTSNPN and CDR2 SVGIG (reference sequence). The CDR3 DNA reads as TGTGCCTGGAGTTATCCTAGAGGCTCTGGCTACACCTTC. Translated, it gives CAWSYPRGSGYTF.

The J gene is TRBJ1-6, the V gene TRBV2, with D tentatively TRBD1 (6 bases). The CDR3 runs 13 residues. The germline CDR1 and CDR2 sequences are SNHLY and FYNNEI. Deletions cut 7 bases from V and 10 bases from J, with 14 bases between. CDR3 in DNA: TGTGCCAGCAAGGGGGGTGTGAGATCACCCCTCCACTTT. This translates into CASKGGVRSPLHF.

The chain carries TRBV5-1 and TRBJ2-1; D is possibly TRBD2 (5 bases). The germline CDR1 and CDR2 sequences are SGHRS and YFSETQ. The CDR3 is 14 residues long. V lost 0 bases to trimming and J lost 9 bases, with 13 bases between them. CDR3: CASSLEGAVGEQFF. DNA for the CDR3: TGCGCCAGCAGCTTGGAGGGAGCAGTCGGTGAGCAGTTCTTC.

The V call is TRBV5-1, the J call TRBJ1-1, with 7 bases that match TRBD1. Germline CDR1 reads SGHRS; CDR2 reads YFSETQ. The CDR3 loop spans 15 amino acids. The trim removed 7 bases at V and 0 bases at J, leaving 9 bases unmatched. The CDR3 region is CASHRDRAMNTEAFF. The CDR3 DNA sequence: TGCGCCAGCCACCGGGACAGAGCAATGAACACTGAAGCTTTCTTT.